Below are 12 T cell receptor beta chains sequenced from a single sample in a study of blood T cell repertoires in COVID-19. Generated by immunoSEQ multiplex PCR, the TCRdb table keeps only in-frame clones and is missing some. The table has 150,000 to 200,000 clones, approximately 80% seen once. Sequences were obtained from peripheral blood. The receptors stem from a man in his fifties or sixties with acute or convalescent COVID-19.

The chain is built from TRBV19 and TRBJ2-7; 9 nucleotides match TRBD1. With 6 bases clipped from V and 5 bases from J, the junction kept 17 bases outside the gene matches. This CDR3 has 17 amino acids. CDR1 and CDR2 (germline): LNHDA, SQIVND (reference sequence). CDR3 protein: CASRITGTGLNDHEQYF. The CDR3 DNA follows: TGTGCCAGTAGAATCACCGGGACAGGGTTAAACGACCACGAGCAGTACTTC.

The V and J genes are TRBV6-5 and TRBJ1-1, with unresolved D. The CDR3 runs 13 residues. Per germline, CDR1 MNHEY and CDR2 SVGAGI. V gave up 2 bases and J gave up 4 bases, with 8 bases separating them. CDR3 sequence reads: CASSYAGVTEAFF. DNA for the CDR3: TGTGCCAGCAGTTACGCCGGGGTCACTGAAGCTTTCTTT.

The genes are TRBV9 and TRBJ1-2, with D perhaps matching TRBD1 (6 bases). CDR1 is SGDLS and CDR2 is YYNGEE in the germline V gene. CDR3 length: 17 residues. V lost 4 bases and J lost 1, with 20 bases in between. CDR3 amino acids: CASSRTASSLSNYGYTF. The DNA of the CDR3 is TGTGCCAGCAGCCGGACAGCCTCTAGCTTGAGTAACTATGGCTACACCTTC. The whole variable domain, remainder taken from reference TRBV9 and TRBJ1-2, is DSGVTQTPKHLITATGQRVTLRCSPRSGDLSVYWYQQSLDQGLQFLIQYYNGEERAKGNILERFSAQQFPDLHSELNLSSLELGDSALYFCASSRTASSLSNYGYTFGSGTRLTVV.

In DNA form, the CDR3 reads TGTGCCACCAGTGAGGTCGGCGGTACTTACACAGATACGCAGTATTTT. Translating gives CATSEVGGTYTDTQYF. V and J are TRBV24-1 and TRBJ2-3; no reliable D call. The CDR3 consists of 16 residues. Germline-derived CDR1 and CDR2 are KGHDR and SFDVKD. V gave up 4 bases and J gave up 2 bases, with 15 bases separating them.

This chain connects TRBV6-2 or TRBV6-3 to TRBJ1-1, with a possible D match to TRBD1 (5 bases). This CDR3 has 13 amino acids. Germline values: CDR1 MNHEY, CDR2 SVGEGT. The ends were cut back, 5 bases at V and 1 base at J, with 8 bases in the middle. CDR3 coding DNA: TGTGCCAGCAGTACAGGAAGGAACACTGAAGCTTTCTTT. Translated: CASSTGRNTEAFF.

This chain connects TRBV6-5 to TRBJ1-1, with D possibly matching TRBD1 (5 bases). Trimming left V 5 bases short and J 2 bases short, with 9 bases between. The CDR3 is 13 residues long. Germline CDR1 is MNHEY and CDR2 is SVGAGI. In DNA, the CDR3 is TGTGCCAGCAGTCCGACAGAAAACACTGAAGCTTTCTTT. Its protein product is CASSPTENTEAFF.

This clone was observed once. The V and J genes are TRBV27 and TRBJ1-2; TRBD1 matches 10 bases. Germline CDR1 MNHEY, CDR2 SMNVEV (reference sequence). The CDR3 loop spans 13 amino acids. V dropped 6 bases and J dropped 8; count of bases not matched to a gene: 6. The CDR3 DNA reads as TGTGCCAGCAGGGGGACAGGGGTTGTAGGCTACACCTTC. Translated, it gives CASRGTGVVGYTF.

About this clone itself: This CDR3 is also generated by other DNA sequences in the sample. The chain joins TRBV5-1 to TRBJ1-1; 9 nucleotides match TRBD1. This CDR3 is 15 amino acids long. CDR1 is SGHRS, CDR2 YFSETQ, per germline. Trimming at V came to 3 bases and at J to 1 base, leaving 4 bases not matched to a gene. The CDR3 here is CASSYRGRENTEAFF. The DNA for the CDR3 is TGCGCCAGCAGCTACAGGGGGCGAGAGAACACTGAAGCTTTCTTT.

The table lists this clone with a count of one. The V call is TRBV7-2, the J call TRBJ1-2; 7 bases line up with TRBD1. Losses at the gene ends were 6 bases for V and 6 bases for J; bases not matched to a gene: 7. Germline V gene sequence: CDR1 SGHTA, CDR2 FQGNSA. The CDR3 consists of 13 residues. Here the CDR3 DNA reads TGTGCCAGCAGGTCGACAGGGAGCCATGGCTACACCTTC. This codes for CASRSTGSHGYTF.

The chain recombines TRBV15 with TRBJ2-5, with 11 bases matching TRBD2. V was pared by 5 bases and J by 5 bases, with 7 bases of the junction left unmatched. Germline CDR1 LNHNV, CDR2 YYDKDF (reference sequence). The CDR3 has 15 residues. The CDR3 DNA reads TGTGCCACCAGCCTGACTAGCGGGGTGGAGGAGACCCAGTACTTC. Its translation: CATSLTSGVEETQYF. The variable domain in full, completed from reference TRBV15 and TRBJ2-5, reads DAMVIQNPRYQVTQFGKPVTLSCSQTLNHNVMYWYQQKSSQAPKLLFHYYDKDFNNEADTPDNFQSRRPNTSFCFLDIRSPGLGDTAMYLCATSLTSGVEETQYFGPGTRLLVL.

J is TRBJ2-3 and V is TRBV7-2; a possible D gene is TRBD2 (5 bases). CDR3 size: 14 residues. Germline assignment: CDR1 SGHTA and CDR2 FQGNSA. Trimming pared 5 bases from V and 0 bases from J, leaving 9 bases between. This CDR3 is CASSGRLSTDTQYF. CDR3 bases: TGTGCCAGCAGCGGTAGACTAAGCACAGATACGCAGTATTTT.

V gene TRBV19 combines with J gene TRBJ2-1, with D maybe TRBD1 (5 bases). V was shortened by 3 bases and J by 9 bases, with 15 bases between the two germline ends. This CDR3 spans 14 amino acids. Germline CDR1 reads LNHDA; CDR2 reads SQIVND (reference sequence). In DNA, the CDR3 is TGTGCCAGTAGTATGGGGCAGGGCACAGGTGAGCAGTTCTTC. This sequence encodes CASSMGQGTGEQFF. The whole variable domain, filled in from reference TRBV19 and TRBJ2-1, reads DGGITQSPKYLFRKEGQNVTLSCEQNLNHDAMYWYRQDPGQGLRLIYYSQIVNDFQKGDIAEGYSVSREKKESFPLTVTSAQKNPTAFYLCASSMGQGTGEQFFGPGTRLTVL.